The sample holds many counts of the clone carrying this T cell receptor (beta chain). What it binds is not known. In germline, CDR1 is MNHEY, CDR2 SVGEGT. This CDR3 contains 15 residues. The ends were cut back, 2 bases at V and 2 bases at J, with 12 bases in the middle. This specimen comes from a study of early T cells in non-severe SARS-CoV-2 infection. About the study: Chains stayed unpaired after sequencing of bulk RNA from unsorted whole blood. Study-level points and caveats: Private and CD4 specificities were missed by VDJdb matching, which favored anti-spike CD8 responses.

In the library, individual cDNA molecules carried attached unique molecular identifiers. TCRdb reprocessed the 5' RACE reads via MiXCR and lists one record per CDR3 protein. The sample lists 27,000 or so distinct CDR3 sequences; 3.9% were seen once. The source of this sequence is an adult who was a healthcare worker with PCR-confirmed SARS-CoV-2 infection or an uninfected control (not recorded which). The chain links TRBV6-2 or TRBV6-3 to TRBJ2-5; TRBD2 is a possible D gene (6 bases). The source material was whole blood. The CDR3 sequence: CASSYGRGLQETQYF. CDR3 sequence (DNA): TGTGCCAGCAGTTACGGTCGTGGACTACAAGAGACCCAGTACTTC.